The rows below give T cell receptor beta chains drawn from one sample of a study of Ad26.COV2.S vaccination and SARS-CoV-2 variants. Clones were read by immunoSEQ multiplex PCR, and TCRdb kept only the in-frame ones, dropping some. The profile covers about 400,000 clones, with roughly 90% appearing a single time and approximately 1.6% taken by the ten largest. Sequencing was performed on peripheral blood, taken in a trial of Ad26.COV2.S vaccine versus placebo. Receptors were obtained from a person aged 18-65 years who received the Ad26.COV2.S COVID-19 vaccine or a placebo. Each CDR3 is given with its conserved first and last residue. A D gene is named only where the DNA matches it firmly. Expanded clones get a size class; other rows say once, few or many, or leave the size out.

TRBJ1-2	TRBD1	TRBV29-1	-	TGCAGCGTTGAAGAGTGGGACAGGGGGCCGTACTATGGCTACACCTTC	CSVEEWDRGPYYGYTF
TRBJ2-7	TRBD1	TRBV9	-	TGTGCCAGCAGCAGGGGGCAGGGCGCCTACGAGCAGTACTTC	CASSRGQGAYEQYF
TRBJ2-7	-	TRBV30	-	TGTGCCTGGAGTAAGGGTGTCCCCCTCGGCGAGCAGTACTTC	CAWSKGVPLGEQYF
TRBJ2-7	TRBD1	TRBV19	once	TGTGCCAGTAGTTTAGACAGGGGGCTTCTCTACGAGCAGTACTTC	CASSLDRGLLYEQYF
TRBJ2-5	-	TRBV14	-	TGTGCCAGCAGCCAGACTAGTGGAGAGACCCAGTACTTC	CASSQTSGETQYF
TRBJ2-7	TRBD2	TRBV5-6	-	TGTGCCAGCAGCTCCGGGACGGGGGGCTACGAGCAGTACTTC	CASSSGTGGYEQYF
TRBJ2-3	TRBD2	TRBV30	-	TGTGCCTGGAGTGAACTAGCGGGGGGGCCAGATACGCAGTATTTT	CAWSELAGGPDTQYF
TRBJ2-7	TRBD2	TRBV18	-	TGTGCCAGCTCACCCAGACTAGCCGGGGGAGGCTACGAGCAGTACTTC	CASSPRLAGGGYEQYF
TRBJ2-5	-	TRBV7-9	-	TGTGCCAGCAGCTTAAATTTAAGAGAGACCCAGTACTTC	CASSLNLRETQYF
TRBJ1-1	TRBD1	TRBV18	-	TGTGCCAGCTCACCTCTAGGGGACAGCACTGAAGCTTTCTTT	CASSPLGDSTEAFF
TRBJ1-2	-	TRBV19	-	TGTGCCAGTACCCAGGCAGGGTTGGGTGGCTACACCTTC	CASTQAGLGGYTF
TRBJ1-2	-	TRBV19	-	TGTGCCAGTAGACTTAACGACAGGTCCTATGGCTACACCTTC	CASRLNDRSYGYTF
TRBJ2-1	-	TRBV11-3	-	TGTGCCAGCAGCTTAGAATGGAGGGATGAGCAGTTCTTC	CASSLEWRDEQFF
TRBJ1-4	-	TRBV5-4	-	TGTGCCAGCAGCCACAGCGGGCGAGGCGAAAAACTGTTTTTT	CASSHSGRGEKLFF
TRBJ2-1	-	TRBV3-1/TRBV3-2	-	TGTGCCAGCAGCCAAGATCAACCGGGACACCTCAATGAGCAGTTCTTC	CASSQDQPGHLNEQFF
TRBJ1-6	-	TRBV13	-	TGTGCCAGCAGCGGTACGGGGGGGGGCAGATCACCCCTCCACTTT	CASSGTGGGRSPLHF
TRBJ2-5	TRBD2	TRBV2	-	TGTGCCAGCAGTGAGCTACTAGCGGGGGGTCGGGAAGAGACCCAGTACTTC	CASSELLAGGREETQYF
TRBJ2-3	-	TRBV9	-	TGTGCCAGCAGCCCTCAGTCCCTCAACTCGGATACGCAGTATTTT	CASSPQSLNSDTQYF
TRBJ2-2	-	TRBV7-2	-	TGTGCCAGCAGCTTAGAGTCGGGCGGGGAGCTGTTTTTT	CASSLESGGELFF
TRBJ2-7	-	TRBV4-1	-	TGCGCCAGCAGCCAGCAAAGGGGCTACGAGCAGTACTTC	CASSQQRGYEQYF
TRBJ1-6	TRBD1	TRBV2	-	TGTGCCAGCAGGGGGAATTTGGGACAGGGGAGCTCCTATAATTCACCCCTCCACTTT	CASRGNLGQGSSYNSPLHF
TRBJ1-2	-	TRBV4-3	-	TGCGCCAGCAGCCAAGTCCGCTCGGGGTCCTATGGCTACACCTTC	CASSQVRSGSYGYTF
TRBJ1-1	-	TRBV5-8	-	TGTGCCAGCAGCTTGGGTACAGGGAGGATGGGCACTGAAGCTTTCTTT	CASSLGTGRMGTEAFF
TRBJ2-1	TRBD2	TRBV4-3	-	TGCGCCAGCAGCCAAGCTAGCGGGGTAACCTACAATGAGCAGTTCTTC	CASSQASGVTYNEQFF
TRBJ2-2	TRBD1	TRBV4-3	-	TGCGCCAGCAGCGAGGACAGGGCTGCCGGGGAGCTGTTTTTT	CASSEDRAAGELFF
TRBJ1-2	-	TRBV4-3	-	TGCGCCAGCAGCCAAGCGGGGGGCGACTATGGCTACACCTTC	CASSQAGGDYGYTF
TRBJ1-2	-	TRBV10-3	-	TGTGCCATCAGGTTACCAAAACAGGGAGAGAATGGCTACACCTTC	CAIRLPKQGENGYTF
TRBJ1-1	-	TRBV9	-	TGTGCCAGCAGCCCCATCTCCGAGATGGGGACTGAAGCTTTCTTT	CASSPISEMGTEAFF
TRBJ2-2	TRBD2	TRBV28	-	TGTGCCAGCAGTTCAATGGATCCGGCTAGCGGGGGGGTCTTGAACACCGGGGAGCTGTTTTTT	CASSSMDPASGGVLNTGELFF
TRBJ1-3	-	TRBV9	-	TGTGCCAGCAGCGTAGACGGCAGGGGTGGTGGAAACACCATATATTTT	CASSVDGRGGGNTIYF
TRBJ2-7	TRBD1	TRBV2	-	TGTGCCAGCAGTGTACCGGGACAGGGCTCTCGGGACGAGCAGTACTTC	CASSVPGQGSRDEQYF
TRBJ2-3	-	TRBV6-2/TRBV6-3	-	TGTGCCAGCAGTTACGGTACAGATACGCAGTATTTT	CASSYGTDTQYF
TRBJ1-2	-	TRBV10-3	-	TGTGCCATCAGTGACAAAAATAGCTATGGCTACACCTTC	CAISDKNSYGYTF
TRBJ1-3	-	TRBV10-3	once	TGTTCCACAAAGGGAGTTGGAAACACCATATATTTT	CSTKGVGNTIYF
TRBJ1-5	-	TRBV13	few	TGTGCCAGCAGCTCGGGTGGCCAGCCCCAGCATTTT	CASSSGGQPQHF
TRBJ2-5	TRBD2	TRBV27	-	TGTGCCAGCAGCCCTCGGACTAGCGGGGGGCGAGAGACCCAGTACTTC	CASSPRTSGGRETQYF
TRBJ2-3	TRBD2	TRBV7-8	-	TGTGCCAGCAGCTTAGCGTCAGCTAGCGGGGCCACAGATACGCAGTATTTT	CASSLASASGATDTQYF
TRBJ1-2	-	TRBV6-5	-	TGTGCCAGCACCCCTCATAACTATGGCTACACCTTC	CASTPHNYGYTF
TRBJ2-3	TRBD2	TRBV7-2	-	TGTGCCAGCAGCTTCGGACTAGCGATCCGCACAGATACGCAGTATTTT	CASSFGLAIRTDTQYF
TRBJ2-2	TRBD1	TRBV3-1/TRBV3-2	-	TGTGCCAGCACCTTCCGGCCGGACAGGGTGCCCGTGTACACCGGGGAGCTGTTTTTT	CASTFRPDRVPVYTGELFF
TRBJ2-1	-	TRBV3-1/TRBV3-2	-	TGTGCCAGCAGCCAAGGCTACCTCACCTACAATGAGCAGTTCTTC	CASSQGYLTYNEQFF
TRBJ1-2	-	TRBV4-3	-	TGCGCCAGCAGCCAAGTAACAGGGATGGCCTATGGCTACACCTTC	CASSQVTGMAYGYTF
TRBJ1-4	TRBD1	TRBV19	-	TGTGCCAGTAGTATGTGGGACAGGGACGAAAAACTGTTTTTT	CASSMWDRDEKLFF